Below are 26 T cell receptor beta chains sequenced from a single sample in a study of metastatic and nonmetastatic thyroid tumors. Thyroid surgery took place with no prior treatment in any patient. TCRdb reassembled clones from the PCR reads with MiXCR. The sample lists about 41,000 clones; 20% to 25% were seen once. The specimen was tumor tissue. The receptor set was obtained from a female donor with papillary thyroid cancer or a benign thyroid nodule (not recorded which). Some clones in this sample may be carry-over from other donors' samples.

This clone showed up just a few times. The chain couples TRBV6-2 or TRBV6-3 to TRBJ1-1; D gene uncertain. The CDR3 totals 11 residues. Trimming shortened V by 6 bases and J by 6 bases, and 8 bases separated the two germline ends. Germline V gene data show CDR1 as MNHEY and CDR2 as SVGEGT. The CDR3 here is CASSQGAEAFF. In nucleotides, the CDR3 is TGTGCCAGCAGCCAAGGCGCTGAAGCTTTCTTT.

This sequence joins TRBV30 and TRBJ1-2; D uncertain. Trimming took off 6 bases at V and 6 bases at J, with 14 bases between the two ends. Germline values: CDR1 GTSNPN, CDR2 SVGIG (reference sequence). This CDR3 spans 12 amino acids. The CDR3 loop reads CACGKVRDGYTF. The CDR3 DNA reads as TGTGCCTGTGGGAAAGTCCGCGATGGCTACACCTTC.

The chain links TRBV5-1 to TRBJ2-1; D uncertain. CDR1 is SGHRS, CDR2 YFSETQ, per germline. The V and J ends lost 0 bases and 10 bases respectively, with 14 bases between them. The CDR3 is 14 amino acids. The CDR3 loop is CASSLGTEGSEQFF. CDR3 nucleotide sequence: TGCGCCAGCAGCTTGGGGACGGAAGGGTCCGAGCAGTTCTTC.

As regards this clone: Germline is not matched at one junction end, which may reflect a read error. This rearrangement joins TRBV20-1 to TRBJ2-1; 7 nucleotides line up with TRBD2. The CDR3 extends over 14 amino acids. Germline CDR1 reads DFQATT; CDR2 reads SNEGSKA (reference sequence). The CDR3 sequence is CSARDTGDYIEQFF. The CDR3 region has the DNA TGCAGTGCTAGAGATACTGGGGACTACATTGAGCAGTTCTTC.

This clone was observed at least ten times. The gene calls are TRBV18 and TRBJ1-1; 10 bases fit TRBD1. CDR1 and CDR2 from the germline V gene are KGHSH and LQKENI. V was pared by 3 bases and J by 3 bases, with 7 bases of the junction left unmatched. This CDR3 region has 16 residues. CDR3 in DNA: TGTGCCAGCTCACCGATAGGACAGGGGGGCGACACTGAAGCTTTCTTT. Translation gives CASSPIGQGGDTEAFF.

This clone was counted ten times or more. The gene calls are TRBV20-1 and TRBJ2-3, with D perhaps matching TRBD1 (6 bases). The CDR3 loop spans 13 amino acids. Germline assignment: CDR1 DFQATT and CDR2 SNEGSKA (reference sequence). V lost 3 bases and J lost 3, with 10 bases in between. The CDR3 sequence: CSASGGQTDTQYF. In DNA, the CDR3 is TGCAGTGCTAGTGGAGGACAGACAGATACGCAGTATTTT.

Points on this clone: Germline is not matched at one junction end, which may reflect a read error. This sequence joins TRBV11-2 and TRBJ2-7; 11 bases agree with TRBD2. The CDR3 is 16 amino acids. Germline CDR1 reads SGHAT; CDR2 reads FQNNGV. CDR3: CAGSLDGTSGRSEQYF. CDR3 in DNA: TGTGCCGGCAGTTTAGATGGCACTAGCGGGAGATCCGAGCAGTACTTC.

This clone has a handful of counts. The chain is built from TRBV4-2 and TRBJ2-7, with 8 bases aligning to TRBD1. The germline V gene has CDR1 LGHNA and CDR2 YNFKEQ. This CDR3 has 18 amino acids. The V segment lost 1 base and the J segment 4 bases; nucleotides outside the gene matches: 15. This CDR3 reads CASSQVAGVGTGIYEQYF. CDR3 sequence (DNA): TGTGCCAGCAGCCAAGTAGCAGGTGTCGGGACAGGCATTTACGAGCAGTACTTC.

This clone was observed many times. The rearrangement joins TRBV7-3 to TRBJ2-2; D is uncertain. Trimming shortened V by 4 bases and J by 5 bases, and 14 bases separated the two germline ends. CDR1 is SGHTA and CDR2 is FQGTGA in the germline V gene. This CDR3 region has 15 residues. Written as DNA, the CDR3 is TGTGCCAGCAGCTCCTCGGTCACCTCGACCGGGGAGCTGTTTTTT. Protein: CASSSSVTSTGELFF.

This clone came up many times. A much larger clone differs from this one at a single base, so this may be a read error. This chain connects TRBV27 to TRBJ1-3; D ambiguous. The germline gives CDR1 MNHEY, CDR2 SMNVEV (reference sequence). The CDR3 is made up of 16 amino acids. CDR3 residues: CTSSLSKALSGNTIYF. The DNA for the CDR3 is TGTACCAGCAGTTTAAGTAAGGCGCTCTCTGGAAACACCATATATTTT.

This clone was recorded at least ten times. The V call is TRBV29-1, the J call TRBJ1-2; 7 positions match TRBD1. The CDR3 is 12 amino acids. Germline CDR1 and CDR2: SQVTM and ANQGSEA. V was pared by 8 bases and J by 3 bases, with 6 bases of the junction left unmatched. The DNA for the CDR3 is TGCAGCTCCGGGACAGCGGACTATGGCTACACCTTC. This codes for CSSGTADYGYTF.

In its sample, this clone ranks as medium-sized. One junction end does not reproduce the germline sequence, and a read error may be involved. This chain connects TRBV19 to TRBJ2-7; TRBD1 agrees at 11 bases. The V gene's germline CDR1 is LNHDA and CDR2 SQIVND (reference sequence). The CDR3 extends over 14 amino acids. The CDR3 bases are TGTGCCAGTAGTGCGGACAGGGGGCCACCTCCGGTGGTGTTC. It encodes CASSADRGPPPVVF.

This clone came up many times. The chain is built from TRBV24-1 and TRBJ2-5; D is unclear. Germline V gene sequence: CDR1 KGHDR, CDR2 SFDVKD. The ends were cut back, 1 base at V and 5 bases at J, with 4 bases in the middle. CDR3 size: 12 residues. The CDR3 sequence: CATSDFGETQYF. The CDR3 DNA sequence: TGTGCCACCAGTGATTTTGGGGAGACCCAGTACTTC.

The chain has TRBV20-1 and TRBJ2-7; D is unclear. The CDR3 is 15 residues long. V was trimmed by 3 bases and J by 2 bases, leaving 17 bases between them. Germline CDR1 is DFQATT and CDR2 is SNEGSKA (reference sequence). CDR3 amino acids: CSASHWQRAPYEQYF. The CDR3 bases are TGCAGTGCTAGTCATTGGCAACGGGCACCCTACGAGCAGTACTTC.

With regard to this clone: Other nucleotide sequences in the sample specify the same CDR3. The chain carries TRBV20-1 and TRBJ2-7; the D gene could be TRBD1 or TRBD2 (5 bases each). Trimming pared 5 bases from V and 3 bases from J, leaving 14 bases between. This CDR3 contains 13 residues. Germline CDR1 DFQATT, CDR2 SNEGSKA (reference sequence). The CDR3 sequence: CSARTGTFYEQYF. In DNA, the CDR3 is TGCAGTGCTCGTACCGGGACCTTCTACGAGCAGTACTTC.

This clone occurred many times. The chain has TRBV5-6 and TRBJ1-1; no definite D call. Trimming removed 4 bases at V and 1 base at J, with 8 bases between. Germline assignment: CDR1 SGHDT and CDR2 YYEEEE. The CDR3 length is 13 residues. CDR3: CASSPWTNTEAFF. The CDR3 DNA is TGTGCCAGCAGCCCCTGGACGAACACTGAAGCTTTCTTT.

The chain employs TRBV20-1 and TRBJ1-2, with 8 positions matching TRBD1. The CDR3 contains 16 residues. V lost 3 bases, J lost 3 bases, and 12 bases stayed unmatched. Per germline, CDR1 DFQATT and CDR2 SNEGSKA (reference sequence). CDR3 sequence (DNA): TGCAGTGCTAGGGCCTCAGGGGGCGAAAGATACTATGGCTACACCTTC. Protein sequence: CSARASGGERYYGYTF.

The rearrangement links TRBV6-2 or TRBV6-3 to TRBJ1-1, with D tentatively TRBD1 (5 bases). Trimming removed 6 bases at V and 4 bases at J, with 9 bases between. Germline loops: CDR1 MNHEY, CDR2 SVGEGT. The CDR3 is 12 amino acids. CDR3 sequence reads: CASRGAGTEAFF. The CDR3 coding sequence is TGTGCCAGCAGAGGGGCGGGCACTGAAGCTTTCTTT.

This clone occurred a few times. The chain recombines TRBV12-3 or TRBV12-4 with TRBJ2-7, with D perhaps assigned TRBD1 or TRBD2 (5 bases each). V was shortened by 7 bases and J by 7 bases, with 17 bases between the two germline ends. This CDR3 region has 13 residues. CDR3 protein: CASMGDGRREQYF. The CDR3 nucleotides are TGTGCCAGCATGGGGGACGGGCGTCGTGAGCAGTACTTC.

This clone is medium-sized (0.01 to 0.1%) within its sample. DNA of the CDR3: TGTGCCAGTGGGAGGACAGGGTATGAAAAACTGTTTTTT. It encodes CASGRTGYEKLFF. The rearrangement links TRBV19 to TRBJ1-4; 8 nucleotides match TRBD1. The CDR3 has 13 residues. V shed 8 bases and J 6 bases; nucleotides not matched to a gene: 5. Germline V gives CDR1 LNHDA, CDR2 SQIVND (reference sequence).

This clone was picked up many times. Written as DNA, the CDR3 is TGCGCCAGCAGCCCGCAGGGGACAGGGACGTTTCAGGATTCACCCCTCCACTTT. Its protein is CASSPQGTGTFQDSPLHF. J is TRBJ1-6 and V is TRBV5-1, with 9 bases identical to TRBD1. The CDR3 totals 18 residues. V was pared by 4 bases and J by 8 bases, with 16 bases of the junction left unmatched. Germline lookup yields CDR1 SGHRS and CDR2 YFSETQ.

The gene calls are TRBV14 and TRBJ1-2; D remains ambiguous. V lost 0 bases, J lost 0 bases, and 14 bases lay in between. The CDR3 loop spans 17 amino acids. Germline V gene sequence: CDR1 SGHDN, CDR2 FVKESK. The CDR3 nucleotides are TGTGCCAGCAGCCAAGATGAGGTGGTCGGAGCTAACTATGGCTACACCTTC. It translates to CASSQDEVVGANYGYTF. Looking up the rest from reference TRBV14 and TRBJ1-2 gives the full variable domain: EAGVTQFPSHSVIEKGQTVTLRCDPISGHDNLYWYRRVMGKEIKFLLHFVKESKQDESGMPNNRFLAERTGGTYSTLKVQPAELEDSGVYFCASSQDEVVGANYGYTFGSGTRLTVV.

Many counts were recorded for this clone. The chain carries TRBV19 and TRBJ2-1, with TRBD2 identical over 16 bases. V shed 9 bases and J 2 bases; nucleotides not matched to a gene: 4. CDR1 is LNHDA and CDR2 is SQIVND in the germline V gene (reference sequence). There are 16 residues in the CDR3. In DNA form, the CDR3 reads TGTGCCAGCGCCGGGACTAGCGGGGGGGCCTACAATGAGCAGTTCTTC. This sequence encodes CASAGTSGGAYNEQFF.

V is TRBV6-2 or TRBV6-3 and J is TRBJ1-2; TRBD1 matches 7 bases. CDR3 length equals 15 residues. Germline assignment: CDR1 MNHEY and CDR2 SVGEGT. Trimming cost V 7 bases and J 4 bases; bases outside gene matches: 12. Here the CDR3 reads CASTRQGARSYGYTF. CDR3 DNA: TGTGCCAGCACTCGACAGGGTGCTAGGAGCTATGGCTACACCTTC.

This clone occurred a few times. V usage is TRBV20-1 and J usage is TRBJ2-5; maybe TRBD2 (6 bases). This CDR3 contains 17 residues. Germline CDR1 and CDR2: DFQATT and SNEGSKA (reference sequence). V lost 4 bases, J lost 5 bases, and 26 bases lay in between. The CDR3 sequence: CSATPFGSFAFWETQYF. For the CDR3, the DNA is TGCAGTGCTACCCCCTTCGGGAGCTTCGCGTTTTGGGAGACCCAGTACTTC.

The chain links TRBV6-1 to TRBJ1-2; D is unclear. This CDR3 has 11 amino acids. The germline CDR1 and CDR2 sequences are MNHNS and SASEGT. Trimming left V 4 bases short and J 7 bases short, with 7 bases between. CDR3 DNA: TGTGCCAGCAGTGGGCAGATTGGCTACACCTTC. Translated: CASSGQIGYTF.